The source of this T cell receptor beta chain is a study of glioma-infiltrating T cells (dated by TCRdb to between 2015 and 2016). About the full investigation: Low-grade gliomas were WHO grade II oligodendrogliomas or astrocytomas, and glioblastomas were WHO grade IV tumors sampled at initial rather than recurrent diagnosis. Glioma patients received dexamethasone for six or fewer days before surgery. The sequencing target for blood libraries was roughly 4.5- to 11-fold coverage of roughly 1 million peripheral T cells. Sequencing of TCR alpha- and beta-chain repertoires was performed on glioma tissue, on non-neoplastic brain tissue, and on matched peripheral blood mononuclear cells. To gauge divergence between tissue and blood T-cell populations, every tissue-infiltrating repertoire was compared against the peripheral blood repertoire from the same patient. Three low-grade glioma patients, about 8 primary glioblastoma patients, and three non-glioma patients who contributed non-neoplastic brain tissue made up the paired cohort. Beyond this particular receptor, the publication reports: A signature set of shared blood CDR3 motifs marked patients with low tissue-blood divergence and was depleted in highly divergent patients. The group comparisons were based on small numbers of patients: three non-neoplastic, three low-grade glioma and roughly eight glioblastoma patients. Tissue and blood shared very few CDR3 sequences, a result attributed to high CDR3 diversity and limited sampling. VJ-independent divergence between tissue and blood was below expectation in non-neoplastic patients but above expectation in all gliomas, especially low-grade gliomas.

The iRepertoire nested amplicon-rescue multiplex PCR (arm-PCR) platform was used to amplify TCR alpha and beta CDR3 regions from RNA. The input for one-step reverse transcription and amplification was roughly 85-400 ng of either tissue mRNA or PBMC total RNA. After bead purification, a secondary multiplex PCR added Illumina adapters, and libraries were gel-purified between 200 and 400 bp. Libraries carried internal 6-nucleotide barcodes used for demultiplexing. Sequencing of the libraries was done on an Illumina MiSeq using 2x220 or 2x250 nucleotide paired-end reads. The original methods were these. FLASH 1.2.11 was used to merge paired reads, and BWA-MEM then aligned the reads to the GRCh37 human genome before TRA and TRB reads were extracted. V and J assignment used an IMGT-derived reference of cassette sequences and CDR3 motifs that included pseudogenes. Three-frame translation of reads was performed, and productive CDR3s were defined as those with a C...FGXG motif and no stop codons. Clonotypes were defined as unique combinations of V-J cassette pair and CDR3 amino acid sequence. Filtering of reads was based on Hamming distance, with the threshold set by the sequence error rate of each sample in mapped regions. TCRdb reworked the public reads: Q25 trimming with fastp, MiXCR clone assembly, productive beta chains retained. Rows are unified per CDR3 protein, each entry keeping the most common DNA and genes. The V and J calls, along with clone size, are taken from TCRdb and not from the paper's own processing. The sample table contains 300,000 to 450,000 distinct CDR3 sequences; only one count was recorded for 41% of them. The biggest ten clones account for around 13% of the sample.

This clonotype showed up many times. This clone's antigen is unknown. No base-level quality is on record; no much larger clone is a single base apart. Immediately after resection, surgical brain or tumor specimens were cryofrozen in liquid nitrogen, and peripheral blood cells were collected at the same time. The sequenced sample was glioma tissue, nonneoplastic brain tissue, or PBMCs (not recorded which). This TCR was recovered from a human donor with low-grade glioma or glioblastoma, undergoing nonglioma brain surgery, or in good health (not recorded which).

The CDR3 loop reads CASSQVYRGEGEQFF. Read as DNA, the sequence is TGCGCCAGCAGCCAAGTTTACCGGGGAGAGGGTGAGCAGTTCTTC. The chain couples TRBV4-1 to TRBJ2-1; the D gene is perhaps TRBD2, from 5 matching bases. The germline V gene specifies MGHRA as CDR1 and YSYEKL as CDR2. The CDR3 goes from the cysteine to the phenylalanine over 15 residues. Just the 45-base CDR3 DNA is kept, in frame starting at base 1. V drops 1 base and J drops 9 bases, leaving 16 bases in between.